This T cell receptor (beta chain) appears in the sequencing data of a study of T cell repertoires in cytomegalovirus infection. The overall study: Both CMV infection and a matching HLA type were indicated by public TCR beta signatures.

CDR3 length: 16 residues. The J segment lost 8 bases and the V segment lost 6 bases, leaving 21 bases of the junction unmatched. Germline V gives CDR1 DFQATT, CDR2 SNEGSKA (reference sequence). For this clonotype: Its target is not known. With a much larger clone just one base away, this may be a read error. The missing conserved phenylalanine or tryptophan at the end of this CDR3 makes a read error likely.

Whole-study results and caveats: It was HLA-C-restricted CMV-specific TCR beta clonotypes that dominated the response ex vivo. Accumulated public TCR beta family frequency recognized individuals carrying CMV together with the relevant HLA.

From the reads, TCRdb called clonotypes with MiXCR, one entry per CDR3 protein. The top ten clones hold roughly a quarter of a sample with almost 550,000 distinct CDR3 sequences, approximately 16% of them seen once. Sample: CD8+ T cells from PBMCs. The clonotype was recovered from a human donor in good health (CMV status not recorded). Some clones in this sample may be carry-over from other donors' samples. The chain uses TRBV20-1 and TRBJ1-2; TRBD1 matches at 7 bases. CDR3 DNA: TGCAGTGCCGAAATTCCCGGACAGGCCTCTTCGATGGGCTACACCTTA. This translates into CSAEIPGQASSMGYTL.